The rows below give T cell receptor beta chains drawn from one sample of a study of T-cell memory formation after mild COVID-19. A single record per CDR3 protein comes from TCRdb applying MiXCR to the 5' RACE reads. The data show roughly 450,000 distinct CDR3 sequences, with over 15% seen just once and about 22% held by the top ten. Sequenced: PBMCs or a T cell subset sorted from them (not recorded which). All receptors derive from a man between 18 and 29 years old who had mild COVID-19 (a few samples of this study predate the infection). Cell type and time point are not known. Each CDR3 is given without its conserved first and last residue. The D gene is left open where the match is weak.

D	V	J	CDR3
.	TRBV30	TRBJ2-7	AWGVATNLEQY
TRBD1	TRBV6-2/TRBV6-3	TRBJ1-5	ASRPGQLRDQPQH
TRBD1	TRBV9	TRBJ1-5	ASSAGQGGNQPQH
.	TRBV12-3/TRBV12-4	TRBJ2-1	ASSLSPNNNEQF
.	TRBV7-2	TRBJ1-1	ASSLDRWAGAEAF
TRBD1	TRBV27	TRBJ2-1	ASSVRDSSHNEQF
TRBD1	TRBV3-1	TRBJ1-3	ASSVDRGSGNTIY
TRBD2	TRBV7-2	TRBJ2-2	ASSPRRGDTTFSGELF
TRBD2	TRBV10-3	TRBJ2-1	AITEGLAGMNEQF
TRBD1	TRBV4-2	TRBJ1-1	ASSQVTGGVTEAF
.	TRBV6-6	TRBJ1-1	ASRMTAEATYP
.	TRBV6-2/TRBV6-3	TRBJ2-1	ASSYGLHEQF
.	TRBV24-1	TRBJ1-2	ATSDPGIDQIYGYT
.	TRBV6-2/TRBV6-3	TRBJ2-7	ASSYFPLGGEQY
.	TRBV29-1	TRBJ1-1	SVAVFGTEAF
TRBD1	TRBV6-4	TRBJ2-2	ASSDSTEQGAAGELF
.	TRBV6-1	TRBJ1-2	ASSERRSGYGYT
TRBD1	TRBV7-9	TRBJ1-6	ASSRAGGRDSPLH
.	TRBV10-3	TRBJ2-5	AISETGTIETQY
.	TRBV7-9	TRBJ2-3	ASSLTGSDTQY
.	TRBV25-1	TRBJ2-1	ASSESGRAVHNEQF
TRBD2	TRBV10-3	TRBJ2-2	ATGRGLSGGNTGELF
.	TRBV7-8	TRBJ2-2	ASSGRLNTGELF
.	TRBV10-3	TRBJ1-5	AISLTGIDQPQH
.	TRBV29-1	TRBJ1-4	SVGGSPDEKLF
TRBD1	TRBV30	TRBJ2-7	AWSVPRTGARYEQY
.	TRBV10-2	TRBJ2-3	ASSAGGGVDTQY
TRBD1	TRBV28	TRBJ2-1	ASRKQGDQTKQF
.	TRBV28	TRBJ1-1	ASSYRVRIGEAF
.	TRBV20-1	TRBJ1-2	SARVGERYGYT
.	TRBV28	TRBJ2-5	ASSLLKTQY
.	TRBV9	TRBJ2-1	ASSVDSNEQF
TRBD2	TRBV12-3/TRBV12-4	TRBJ2-1	ASSLEGLATNEQF
TRBD1	TRBV5-1	TRBJ1-6	ASSLVTGGINSPLH
TRBD1	TRBV9	TRBJ1-1	ASSSQTGYTEAF
.	TRBV9	TRBJ2-5	ASSVADQETQY
.	TRBV27	TRBJ2-3	ASSARPADTQY
.	TRBV29-1	TRBJ2-1	SVPPTYNEQF
.	TRBV2	TRBJ2-4	ANQGGRGKNIQY
TRBD1	TRBV5-1	TRBJ1-4	ASSSGQVATNEKLF
.	TRBV6-1	TRBJ1-5	ASREGVNQPQH
TRBD2	TRBV20-1	TRBJ2-3	SASTSGRFDTQY
.	TRBV5-1	TRBJ2-7	ASSLPEGSRVQY
.	TRBV4-3	TRBJ1-1	ASSQAQAHTNTEAF